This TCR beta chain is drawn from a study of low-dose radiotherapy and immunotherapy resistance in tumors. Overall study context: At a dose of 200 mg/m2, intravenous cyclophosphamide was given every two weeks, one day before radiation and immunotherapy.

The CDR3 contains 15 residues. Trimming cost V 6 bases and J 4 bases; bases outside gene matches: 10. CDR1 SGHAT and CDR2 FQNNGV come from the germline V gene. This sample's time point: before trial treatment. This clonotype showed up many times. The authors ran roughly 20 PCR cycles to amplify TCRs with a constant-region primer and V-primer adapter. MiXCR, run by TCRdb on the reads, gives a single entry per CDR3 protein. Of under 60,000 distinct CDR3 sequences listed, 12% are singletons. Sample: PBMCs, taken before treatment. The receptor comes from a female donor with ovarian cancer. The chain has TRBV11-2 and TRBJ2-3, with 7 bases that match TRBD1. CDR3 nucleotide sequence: TGTGCCAGCAGTTACGGACAGGTCGGAGCAGATACGCAGTATTTT. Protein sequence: CASSYGQVGADTQYF.